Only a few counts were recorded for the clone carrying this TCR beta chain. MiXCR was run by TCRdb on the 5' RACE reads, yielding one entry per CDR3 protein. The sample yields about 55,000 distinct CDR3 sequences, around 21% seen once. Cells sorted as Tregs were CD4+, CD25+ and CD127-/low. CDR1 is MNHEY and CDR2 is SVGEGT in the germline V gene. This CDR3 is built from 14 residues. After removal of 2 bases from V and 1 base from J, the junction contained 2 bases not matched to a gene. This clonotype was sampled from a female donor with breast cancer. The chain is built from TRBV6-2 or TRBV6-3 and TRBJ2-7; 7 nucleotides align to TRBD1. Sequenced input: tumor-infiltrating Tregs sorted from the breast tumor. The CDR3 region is CASSYGTASYEQYF. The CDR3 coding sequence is TGTGCCAGCAGTTACGGGACAGCTTCCTACGAGCAGTACTTC.